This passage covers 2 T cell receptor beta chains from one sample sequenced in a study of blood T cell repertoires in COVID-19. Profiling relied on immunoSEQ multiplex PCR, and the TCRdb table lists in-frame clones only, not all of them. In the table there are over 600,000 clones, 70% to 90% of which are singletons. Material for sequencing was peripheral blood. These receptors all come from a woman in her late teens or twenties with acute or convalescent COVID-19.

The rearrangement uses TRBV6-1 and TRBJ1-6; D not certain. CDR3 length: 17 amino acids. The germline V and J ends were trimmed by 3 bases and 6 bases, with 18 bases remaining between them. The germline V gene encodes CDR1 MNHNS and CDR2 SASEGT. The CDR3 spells CASSDSLGIPRNSPLHF. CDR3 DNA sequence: TGTGCCAGCAGTGATTCCCTCGGGATCCCGCGTAATTCACCCCTCCACTTT.

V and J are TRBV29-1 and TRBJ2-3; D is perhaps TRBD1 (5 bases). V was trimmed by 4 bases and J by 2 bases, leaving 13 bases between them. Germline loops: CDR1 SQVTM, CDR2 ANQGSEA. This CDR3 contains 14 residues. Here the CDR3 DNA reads TGCAGCGTTGCCCAGGGTCGGGTCACAGATACGCAGTATTTT. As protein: CSVAQGRVTDTQYF.